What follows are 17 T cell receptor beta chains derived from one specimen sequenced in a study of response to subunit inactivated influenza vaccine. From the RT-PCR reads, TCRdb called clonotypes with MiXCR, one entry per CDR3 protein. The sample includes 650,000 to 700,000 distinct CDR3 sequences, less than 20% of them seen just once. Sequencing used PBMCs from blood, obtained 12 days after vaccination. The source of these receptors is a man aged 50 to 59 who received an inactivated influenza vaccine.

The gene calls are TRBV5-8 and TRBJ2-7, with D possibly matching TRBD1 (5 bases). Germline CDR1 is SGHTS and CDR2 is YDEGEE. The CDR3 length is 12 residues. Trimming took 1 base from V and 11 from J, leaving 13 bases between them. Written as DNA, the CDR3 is TGTGCCAGCAGCTTGCTTCCGACAGCGAAGTACTTC. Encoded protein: CASSLLPTAKYF.

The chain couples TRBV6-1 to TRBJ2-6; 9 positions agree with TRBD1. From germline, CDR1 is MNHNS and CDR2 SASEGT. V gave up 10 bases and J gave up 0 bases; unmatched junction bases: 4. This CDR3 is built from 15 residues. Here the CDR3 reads CAIRQGGSGANVLTF. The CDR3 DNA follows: TGTGCCATCCGACAGGGGGGCTCTGGGGCCAACGTCCTGACTTTC.

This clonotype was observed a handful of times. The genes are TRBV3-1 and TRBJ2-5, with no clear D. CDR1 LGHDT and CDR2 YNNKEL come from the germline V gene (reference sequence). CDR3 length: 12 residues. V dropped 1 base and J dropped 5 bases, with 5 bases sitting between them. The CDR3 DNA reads TGTGCCAGCAGCCAAGTCGTCGAGACCCAGTACTTC. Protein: CASSQVVETQYF.

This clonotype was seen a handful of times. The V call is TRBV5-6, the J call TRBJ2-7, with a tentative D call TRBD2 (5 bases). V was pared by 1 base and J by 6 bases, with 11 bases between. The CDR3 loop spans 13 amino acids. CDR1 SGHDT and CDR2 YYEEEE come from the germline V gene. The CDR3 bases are TGTGCCAGCAGCTTGCTAGTCGCGGGCGAGCAGTACTTC. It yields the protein CASSLLVAGEQYF.

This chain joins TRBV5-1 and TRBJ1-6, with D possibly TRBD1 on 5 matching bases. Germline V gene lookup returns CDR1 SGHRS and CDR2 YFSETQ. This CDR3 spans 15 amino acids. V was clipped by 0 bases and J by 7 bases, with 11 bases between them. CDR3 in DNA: TGCGCCAGCAGCTTGGGGGGGGTTGGAAATTCACCCCTCCACTTT. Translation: CASSLGGVGNSPLHF.

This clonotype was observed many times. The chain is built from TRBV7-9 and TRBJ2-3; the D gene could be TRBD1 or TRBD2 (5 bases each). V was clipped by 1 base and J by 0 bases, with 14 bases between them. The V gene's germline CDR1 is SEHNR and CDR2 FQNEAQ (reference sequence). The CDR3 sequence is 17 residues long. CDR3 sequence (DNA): TGTGCCAGCAGCTTAGGATTCCCGGGGCCAAGCACAGATACGCAGTATTTT. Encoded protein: CASSLGFPGPSTDTQYF.

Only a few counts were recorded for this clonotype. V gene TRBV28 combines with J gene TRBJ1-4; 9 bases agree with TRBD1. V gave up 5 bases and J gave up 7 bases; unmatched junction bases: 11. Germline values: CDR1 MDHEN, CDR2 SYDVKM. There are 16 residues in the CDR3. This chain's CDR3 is CASSLPRTGASEKLFF. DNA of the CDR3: TGTGCCAGCAGTCTACCGAGGACAGGGGCTAGTGAAAAACTGTTTTTT. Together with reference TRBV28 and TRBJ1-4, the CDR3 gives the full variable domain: DVKVTQSSRYLVKRTGEKVFLECVQDMDHENMFWYRQDPGLGLRLIYFSYDVKMKEKGDIPEGYSVSREKKERFSLILESASTNQTSMYLCASSLPRTGASEKLFFGSGTQLSVL.

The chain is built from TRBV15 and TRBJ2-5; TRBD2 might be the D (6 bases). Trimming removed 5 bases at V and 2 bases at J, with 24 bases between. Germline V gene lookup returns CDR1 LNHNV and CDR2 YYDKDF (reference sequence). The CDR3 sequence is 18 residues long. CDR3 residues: CATSRFGGPKTLQETQYF. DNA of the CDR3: TGTGCCACCAGCCGATTCGGGGGACCCAAGACTTTACAAGAGACCCAGTACTTC. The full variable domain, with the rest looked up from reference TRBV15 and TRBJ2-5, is DAMVIQNPRYQVTQFGKPVTLSCSQTLNHNVMYWYQQKSSQAPKLLFHYYDKDFNNEADTPDNFQSRRPNTSFCFLDIRSPGLGDTAMYLCATSRFGGPKTLQETQYFGPGTRLLVL.

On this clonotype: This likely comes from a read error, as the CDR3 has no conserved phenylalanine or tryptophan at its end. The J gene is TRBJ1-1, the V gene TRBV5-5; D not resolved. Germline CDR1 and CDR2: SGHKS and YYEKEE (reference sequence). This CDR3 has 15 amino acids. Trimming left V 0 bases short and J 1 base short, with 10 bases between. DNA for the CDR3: TGTGCCAGCAGCTTGGAGTGGTTACCGAACACTGAAGCTTTCCTT. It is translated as CASSLEWLPNTEAFL.

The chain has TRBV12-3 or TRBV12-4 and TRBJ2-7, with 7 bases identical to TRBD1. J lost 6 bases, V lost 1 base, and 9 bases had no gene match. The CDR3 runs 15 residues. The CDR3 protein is CASSLGGTAFSEQYF. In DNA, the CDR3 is TGTGCCAGCAGTTTAGGTGGGACAGCCTTTTCCGAGCAGTACTTC.

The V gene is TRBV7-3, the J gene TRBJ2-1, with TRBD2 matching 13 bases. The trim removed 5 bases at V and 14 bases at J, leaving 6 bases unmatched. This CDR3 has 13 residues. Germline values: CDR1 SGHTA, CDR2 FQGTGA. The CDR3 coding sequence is TGTGCCAGCAGCGCGAGGACTAGCGGGAGTAAGTTCTTC. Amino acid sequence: CASSARTSGSKFF.

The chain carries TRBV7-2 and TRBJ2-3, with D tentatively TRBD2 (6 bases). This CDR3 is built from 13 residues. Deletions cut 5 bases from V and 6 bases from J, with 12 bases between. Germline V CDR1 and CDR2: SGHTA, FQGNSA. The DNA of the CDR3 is TGTGCCAGCAGCATCGGAGGGTTTGATACGCAGTATTTT. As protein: CASSIGGFDTQYF.

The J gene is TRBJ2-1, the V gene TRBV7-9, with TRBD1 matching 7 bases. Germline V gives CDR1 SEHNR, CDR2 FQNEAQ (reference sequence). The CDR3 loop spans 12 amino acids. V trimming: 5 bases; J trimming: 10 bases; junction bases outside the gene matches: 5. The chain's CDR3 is CASSLGQLEQFF. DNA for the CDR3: TGTGCCAGCAGCCTGGGACAGCTCGAGCAGTTCTTC.

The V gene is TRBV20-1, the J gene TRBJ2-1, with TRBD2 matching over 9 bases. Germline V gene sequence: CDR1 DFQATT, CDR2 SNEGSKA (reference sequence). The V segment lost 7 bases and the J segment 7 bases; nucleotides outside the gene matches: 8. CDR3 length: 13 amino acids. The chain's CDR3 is CSGDGLAMNEQFF. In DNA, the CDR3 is TGCAGTGGGGACGGACTAGCGATGAATGAGCAGTTCTTC.

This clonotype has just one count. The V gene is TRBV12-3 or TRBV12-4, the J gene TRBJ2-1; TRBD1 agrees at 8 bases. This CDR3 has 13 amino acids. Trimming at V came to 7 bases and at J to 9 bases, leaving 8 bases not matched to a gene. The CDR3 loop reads CASNYQGAFEQFF. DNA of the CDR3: TGTGCCAGCAATTATCAGGGGGCGTTTGAGCAGTTCTTC.

Written as DNA, the CDR3 is TGTGCCAGCAGCAGGACTAGCGGGTCTCTGGGAGGGCAGTTCTTC. It yields the protein CASSRTSGSLGGQFF. This chain uses TRBV28 with TRBJ2-1, with 11 nucleotides matching TRBD2. This CDR3 has 15 residues. V dropped 6 bases and J dropped 12; count of bases not matched to a gene: 13. CDR1 MDHEN and CDR2 SYDVKM come from the germline V gene.

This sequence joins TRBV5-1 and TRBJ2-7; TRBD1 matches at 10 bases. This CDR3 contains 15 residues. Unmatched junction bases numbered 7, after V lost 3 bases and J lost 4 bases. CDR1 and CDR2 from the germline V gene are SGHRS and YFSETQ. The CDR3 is CASSSGTGAGYEQYF. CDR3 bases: TGCGCCAGCAGCTCTGGGACAGGGGCAGGATACGAGCAGTACTTC. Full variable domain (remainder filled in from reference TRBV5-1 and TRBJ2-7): KAGVTQTPRYLIKTRGQQVTLSCSPISGHRSVSWYQQTPGQGLQFLFEYFSETQRNKGNFPGRFSGRQFSNSRSEMNVSTLELGDSALYLCASSSGTGAGYEQYFGPGTRLTVT.